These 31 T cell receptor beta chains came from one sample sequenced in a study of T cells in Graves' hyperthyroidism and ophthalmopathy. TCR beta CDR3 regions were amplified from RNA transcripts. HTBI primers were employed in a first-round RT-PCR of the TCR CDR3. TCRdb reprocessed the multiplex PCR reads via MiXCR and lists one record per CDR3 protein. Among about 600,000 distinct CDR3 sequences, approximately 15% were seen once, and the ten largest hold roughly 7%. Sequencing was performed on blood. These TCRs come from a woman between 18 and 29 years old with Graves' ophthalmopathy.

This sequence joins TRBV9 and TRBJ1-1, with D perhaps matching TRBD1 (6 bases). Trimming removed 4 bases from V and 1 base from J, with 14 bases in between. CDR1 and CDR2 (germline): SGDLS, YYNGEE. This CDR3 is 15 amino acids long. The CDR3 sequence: CASSPRTEGNTEAFF. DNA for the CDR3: TGTGCCAGCAGCCCCCGGACAGAAGGGAACACTGAAGCTTTCTTT.

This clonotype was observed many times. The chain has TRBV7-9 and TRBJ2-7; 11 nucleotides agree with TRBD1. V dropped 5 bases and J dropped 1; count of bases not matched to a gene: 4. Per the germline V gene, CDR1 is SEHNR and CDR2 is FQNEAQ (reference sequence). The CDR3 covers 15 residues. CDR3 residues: CASSGDRGTSYEQYF. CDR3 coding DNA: TGTGCCAGCAGCGGGGACAGGGGGACGTCCTACGAGCAGTACTTC.

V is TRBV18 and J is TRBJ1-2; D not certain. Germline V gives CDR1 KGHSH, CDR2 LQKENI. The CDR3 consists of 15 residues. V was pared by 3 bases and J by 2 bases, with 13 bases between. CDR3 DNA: TGTGCCAGCTCACCCACCGACGGAAGAAACTATGGCTACACCTTC. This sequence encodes CASSPTDGRNYGYTF.

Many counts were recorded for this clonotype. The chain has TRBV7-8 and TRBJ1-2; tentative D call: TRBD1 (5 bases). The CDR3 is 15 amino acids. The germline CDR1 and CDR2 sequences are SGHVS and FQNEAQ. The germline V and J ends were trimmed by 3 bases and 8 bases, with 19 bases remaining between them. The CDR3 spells CASSFKTVRLGGYTF. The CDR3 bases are TGTGCCAGCAGCTTCAAGACAGTCAGATTAGGGGGCTACACCTTC.

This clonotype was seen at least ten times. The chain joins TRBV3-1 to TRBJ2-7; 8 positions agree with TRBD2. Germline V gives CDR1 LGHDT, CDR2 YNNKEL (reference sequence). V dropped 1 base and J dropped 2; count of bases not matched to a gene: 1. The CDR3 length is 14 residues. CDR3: CASSQGRGAYEQYF. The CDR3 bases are TGTGCCAGCAGCCAAGGGCGGGGGGCCTACGAGCAGTACTTC.

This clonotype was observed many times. This chain's CDR3 is CASSQGQGTGELFF. The CDR3 nucleotides are TGTGCCAGCAGTCAGGGACAGGGGACCGGGGAGCTGTTTTTT. V gene TRBV28 combines with J gene TRBJ2-2, with 10 bases that match TRBD1. Germline V gene data show CDR1 as MDHEN and CDR2 as SYDVKM. CDR3 length: 14 amino acids. V shed 5 bases, J shed 5 bases, and the junction held 2 bases outside the gene matches.

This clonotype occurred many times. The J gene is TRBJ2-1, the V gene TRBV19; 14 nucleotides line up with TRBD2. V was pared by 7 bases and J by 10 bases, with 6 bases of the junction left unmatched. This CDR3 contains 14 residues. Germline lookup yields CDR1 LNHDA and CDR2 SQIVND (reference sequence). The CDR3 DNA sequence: TGTGCCAGTAACCCGGGACTAGCGGGAGAGGAGCAGTTCTTC. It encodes CASNPGLAGEEQFF.

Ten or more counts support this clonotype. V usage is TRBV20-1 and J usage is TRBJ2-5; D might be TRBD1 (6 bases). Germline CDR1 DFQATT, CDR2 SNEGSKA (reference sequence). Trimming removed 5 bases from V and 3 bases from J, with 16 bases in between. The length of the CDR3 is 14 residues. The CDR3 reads CSAGYRVGEETQYF. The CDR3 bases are TGCAGTGCTGGTTACAGGGTCGGGGAAGAGACCCAGTACTTC.

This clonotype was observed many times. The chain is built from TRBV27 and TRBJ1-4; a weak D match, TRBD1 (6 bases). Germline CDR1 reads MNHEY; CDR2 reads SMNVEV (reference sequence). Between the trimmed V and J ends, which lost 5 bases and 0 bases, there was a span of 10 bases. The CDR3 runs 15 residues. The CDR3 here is CASSRGHATNEKLFF. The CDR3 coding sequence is TGTGCCAGCAGTCGGGGGCATGCAACTAATGAAAAACTGTTTTTT.

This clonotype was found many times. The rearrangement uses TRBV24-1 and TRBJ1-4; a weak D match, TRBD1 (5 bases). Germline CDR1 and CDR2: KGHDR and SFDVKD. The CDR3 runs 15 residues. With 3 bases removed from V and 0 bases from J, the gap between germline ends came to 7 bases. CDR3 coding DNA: TGTGCCACCAGTGATCCGGGGGCAACTAATGAAAAACTGTTTTTT. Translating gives CATSDPGATNEKLFF.

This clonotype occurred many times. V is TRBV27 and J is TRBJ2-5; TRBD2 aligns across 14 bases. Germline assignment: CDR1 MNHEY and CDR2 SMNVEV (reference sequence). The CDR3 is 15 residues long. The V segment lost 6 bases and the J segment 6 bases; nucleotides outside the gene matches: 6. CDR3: CASSLGTSGRQTQYF. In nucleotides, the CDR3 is TGTGCCAGCAGCCTCGGGACTAGCGGGAGACAGACCCAGTACTTC.

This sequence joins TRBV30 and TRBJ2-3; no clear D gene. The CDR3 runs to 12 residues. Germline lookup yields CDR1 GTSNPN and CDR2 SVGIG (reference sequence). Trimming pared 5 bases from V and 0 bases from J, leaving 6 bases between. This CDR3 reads CAWGPSTDTQYF. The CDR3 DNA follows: TGTGCCTGGGGACCTAGCACAGATACGCAGTATTTT.

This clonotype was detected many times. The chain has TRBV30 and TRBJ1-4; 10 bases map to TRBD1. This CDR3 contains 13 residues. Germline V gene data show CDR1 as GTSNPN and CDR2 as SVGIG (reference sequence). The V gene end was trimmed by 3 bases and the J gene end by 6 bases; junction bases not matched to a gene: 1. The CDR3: CAWRGQGHEKLFF. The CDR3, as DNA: TGTGCCTGGAGGGGACAGGGGCATGAAAAACTGTTTTTT.

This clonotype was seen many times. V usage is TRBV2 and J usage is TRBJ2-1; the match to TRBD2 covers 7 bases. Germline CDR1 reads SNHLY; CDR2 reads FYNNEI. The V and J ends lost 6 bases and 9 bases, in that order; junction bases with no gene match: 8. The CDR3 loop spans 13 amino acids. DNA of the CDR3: TGTGCCAGCAGGGAGGCAGGGACTATTGAGCAGTTCTTC. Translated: CASREAGTIEQFF.

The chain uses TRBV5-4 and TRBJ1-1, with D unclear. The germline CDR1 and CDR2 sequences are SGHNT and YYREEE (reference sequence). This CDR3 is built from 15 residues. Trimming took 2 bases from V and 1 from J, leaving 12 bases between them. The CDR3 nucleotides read TGTGCCAGCAGCTTCGGGCCAGTACAGAACACTGAAGCTTTCTTT. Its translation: CASSFGPVQNTEAFF.

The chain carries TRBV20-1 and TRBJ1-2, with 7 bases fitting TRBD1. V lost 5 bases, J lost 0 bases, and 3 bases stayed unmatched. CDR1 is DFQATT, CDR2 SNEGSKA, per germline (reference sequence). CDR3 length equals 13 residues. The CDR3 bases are TGCAGTGCTGGGGACAGTACTAACTATGGCTACACCTTC. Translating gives CSAGDSTNYGYTF.

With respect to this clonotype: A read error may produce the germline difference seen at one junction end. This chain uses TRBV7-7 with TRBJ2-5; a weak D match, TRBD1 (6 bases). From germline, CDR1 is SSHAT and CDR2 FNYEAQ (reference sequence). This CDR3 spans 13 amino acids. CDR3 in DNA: TGTGCTAGCAGCTTTTTGGGGGCAGAGACCCAGTACTTC. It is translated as CASSFLGAETQYF.

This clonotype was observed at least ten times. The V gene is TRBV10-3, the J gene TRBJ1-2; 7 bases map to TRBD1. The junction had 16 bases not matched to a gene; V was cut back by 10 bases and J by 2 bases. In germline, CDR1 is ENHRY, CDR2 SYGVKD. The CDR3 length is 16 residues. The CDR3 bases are TGTGCCACCCAAAAGGGTGGGACAGAGCTGAACTATGGCTACACCTTC. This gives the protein CATQKGGTELNYGYTF.

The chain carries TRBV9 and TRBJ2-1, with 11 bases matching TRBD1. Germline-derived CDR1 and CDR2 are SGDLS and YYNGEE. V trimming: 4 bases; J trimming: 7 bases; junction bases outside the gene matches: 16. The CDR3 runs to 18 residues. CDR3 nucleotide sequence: TGTGCCAGCAGCCCAAACCCCACCGGGGACAGGGGGTTGAATGAGCAGTTCTTC. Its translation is CASSPNPTGDRGLNEQFF.

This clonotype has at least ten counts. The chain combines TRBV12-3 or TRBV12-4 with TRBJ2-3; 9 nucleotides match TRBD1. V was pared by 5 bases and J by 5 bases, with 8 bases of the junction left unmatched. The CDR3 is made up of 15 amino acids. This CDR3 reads CASSGRDRDVDTQYF. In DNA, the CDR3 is TGTGCCAGCAGTGGCCGGGACAGGGATGTAGATACGCAGTATTTT.

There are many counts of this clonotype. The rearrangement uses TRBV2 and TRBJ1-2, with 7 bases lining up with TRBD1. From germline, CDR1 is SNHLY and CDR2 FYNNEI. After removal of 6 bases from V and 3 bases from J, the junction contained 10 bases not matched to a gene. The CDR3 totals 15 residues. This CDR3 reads CASRTGSSGYYGYTF. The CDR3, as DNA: TGTGCCAGCAGGACAGGGTCTTCGGGGTACTATGGCTACACCTTC.

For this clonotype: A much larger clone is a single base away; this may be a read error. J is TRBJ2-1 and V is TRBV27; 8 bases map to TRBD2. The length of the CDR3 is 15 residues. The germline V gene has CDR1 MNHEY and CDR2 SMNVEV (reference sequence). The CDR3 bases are TGTGCCAGCAGTTTATGGCTAGCGGGCTACATTGAGCAGTTCTTC. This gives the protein CASSLWLAGYIEQFF.

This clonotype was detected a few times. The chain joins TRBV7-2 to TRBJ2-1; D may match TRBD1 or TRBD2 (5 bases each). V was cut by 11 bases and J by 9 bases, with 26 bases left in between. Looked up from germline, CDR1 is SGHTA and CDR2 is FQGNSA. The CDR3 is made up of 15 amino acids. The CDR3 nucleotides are TGTGCCGCCTCGGGCGAACAAATCCCTGGGGGTGAGCAGTTCTTC. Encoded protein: CAASGEQIPGGEQFF.

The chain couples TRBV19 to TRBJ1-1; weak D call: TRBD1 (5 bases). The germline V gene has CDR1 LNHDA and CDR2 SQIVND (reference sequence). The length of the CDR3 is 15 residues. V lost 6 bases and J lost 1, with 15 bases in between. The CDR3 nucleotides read TGTGCCAGTAGCACCGCAGGGTGGAGGAACACTGAAGCTTTCTTT. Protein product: CASSTAGWRNTEAFF.

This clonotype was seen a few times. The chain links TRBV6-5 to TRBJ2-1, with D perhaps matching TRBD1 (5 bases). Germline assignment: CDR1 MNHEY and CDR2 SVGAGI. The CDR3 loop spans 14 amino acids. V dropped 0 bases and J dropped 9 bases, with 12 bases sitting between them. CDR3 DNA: TGTGCCAGCAGTTACTCGATTGCAGGGTTTGAGCAGTTCTTC. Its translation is CASSYSIAGFEQFF.

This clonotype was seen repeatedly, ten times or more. In DNA, the CDR3 is TGTGCCAGCAGTTTTACTCAGGGGGCTGGAAACACCATATATTTT. Amino acids: CASSFTQGAGNTIYF. V gene TRBV7-9 combines with J gene TRBJ1-3; TRBD1 agrees at 7 bases. Trimming took 6 bases from V and 2 from J; bases not matched to a gene: 7. Germline-derived CDR1 and CDR2 are SEHNR and FQNEAQ (reference sequence). The CDR3 length is 15 residues. Drawing the rest from reference TRBV7-9 and TRBJ1-3, the complete variable domain is DTGVSQNPRHKITKRGQNVTFRCDPISEHNRLYWYRQTLGQGPEFLTYFQNEAQLEKSRLLSDRFSAERPKGSFSTLEIQRTEQGDSAMYLCASSFTQGAGNTIYFGEGSWLTVV.

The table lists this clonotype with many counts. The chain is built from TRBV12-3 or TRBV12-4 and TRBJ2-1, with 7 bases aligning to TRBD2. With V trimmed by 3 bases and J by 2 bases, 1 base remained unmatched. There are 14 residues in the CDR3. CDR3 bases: TGTGCCAGCAGTTTCGGGGGGACCTACAATGAGCAGTTCTTC. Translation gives CASSFGGTYNEQFF.

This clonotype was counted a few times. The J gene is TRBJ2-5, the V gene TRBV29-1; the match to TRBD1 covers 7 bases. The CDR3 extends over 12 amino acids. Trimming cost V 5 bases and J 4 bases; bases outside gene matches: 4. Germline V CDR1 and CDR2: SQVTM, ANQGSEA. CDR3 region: CSVNRGRETQYF. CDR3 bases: TGCAGCGTTAACAGGGGTCGAGAGACCCAGTACTTC.

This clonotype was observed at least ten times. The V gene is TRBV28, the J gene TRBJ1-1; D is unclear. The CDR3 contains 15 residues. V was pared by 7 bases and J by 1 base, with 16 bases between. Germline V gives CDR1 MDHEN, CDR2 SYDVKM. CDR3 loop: CASTPFGVRNTEAFF. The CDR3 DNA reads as TGTGCCAGCACCCCCTTCGGGGTAAGGAACACTGAAGCTTTCTTT.

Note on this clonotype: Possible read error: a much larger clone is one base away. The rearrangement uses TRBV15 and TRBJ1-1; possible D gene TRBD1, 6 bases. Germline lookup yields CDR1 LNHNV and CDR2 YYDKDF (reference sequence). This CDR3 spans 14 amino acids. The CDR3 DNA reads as TGTGCCACCAGCAGGAGCAGGGGTTTCACTGAAGCTTCCTTT. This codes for CATSRSRGFTEASF.

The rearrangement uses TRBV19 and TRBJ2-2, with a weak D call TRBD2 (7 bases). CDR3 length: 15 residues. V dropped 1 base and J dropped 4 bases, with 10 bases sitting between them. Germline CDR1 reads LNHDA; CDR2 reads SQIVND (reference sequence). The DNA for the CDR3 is TGTGCCAGTAGTATAGTCGGGGGGCCCACCGGGGAGCTGTTTTTT. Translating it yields CASSIVGGPTGELFF.